The 5 T cell receptor beta chains listed next were all sequenced from one sample in a study of control samples from healthy donors and cancer patients. TCRdb's copy holds only in-frame clones and misses some; the assay was immunoSEQ multiplex PCR. The sample lists around 200,000 clones; 91% were seen once. Source material: blood. These TCRs come from a woman aged 25 to 45 in good health.

The chain couples TRBV29-1 to TRBJ2-7; 7 bases are shared with TRBD1. The CDR3 has 14 residues. Germline V gives CDR1 SQVTM, CDR2 ANQGSEA. The junction had 8 bases not matched to a gene; V was cut back by 4 bases and J by 2 bases. CDR3: CSVAPGQWPYEQYF. Written as DNA, the CDR3 is TGCAGCGTTGCCCCGGGACAGTGGCCCTACGAGCAGTACTTC.

This chain joins TRBV5-1 and TRBJ2-3, with 8 bases that match TRBD2. Trimming took 0 bases from V and 5 from J; bases not matched to a gene: 5. The CDR3 has 15 residues. The germline gives CDR1 SGHRS, CDR2 YFSETQ. CDR3 loop: CASSLAGGPGDTQYF. In DNA form, the CDR3 reads TGCGCCAGCAGCTTGGCGGGGGGGCCGGGAGATACGCAGTATTTT. The full variable domain, completed using reference TRBV5-1 and TRBJ2-3, is KAGVTQTPRYLIKTRGQQVTLSCSPISGHRSVSWYQQTPGQGLQFLFEYFSETQRNKGNFPGRFSGRQFSNSRSEMNVSTLELGDSALYLCASSLAGGPGDTQYFGPGTRLTVL.

This chain links TRBV5-1 with TRBJ1-2; a possible D gene is TRBD1 (5 bases). CDR3 size: 14 residues. Germline V lookup: CDR1 SGHRS, CDR2 YFSETQ. V lost 3 bases, J lost 3 bases, and 12 bases lay in between. As DNA, the CDR3 is TGCGCCAGCAGCTCGACCGGGACGGACTATGGCTACACCTTC. It specifies CASSSTGTDYGYTF.

The table lists this clone with a count of one. This chain links TRBV2 with TRBJ1-4; 8 bases match TRBD1. CDR1 and CDR2 (germline): SNHLY, FYNNEI. V lost 5 bases, J lost 3 bases, and 2 bases stayed unmatched. This CDR3 is 14 amino acids long. The DNA of the CDR3 is TGTGCCAGCAGTCGACAGGGGTCTAATGAAAAACTGTTTTTT. It codes for CASSRQGSNEKLFF.

This chain connects TRBV19 to TRBJ1-3, with TRBD1 identical over 8 bases. The trim removed 7 bases at V and 0 bases at J, leaving 2 bases unmatched. The CDR3 sequence is 14 residues long. Germline CDR1 and CDR2: LNHDA and SQIVND (reference sequence). The CDR3 DNA is TGTGCCAGTACAGGGGGCTACTCTGGAAACACCATATATTTT. This gives the protein CASTGGYSGNTIYF.